The 11 T cell receptor beta chains below were found in one sample sequenced in a study of cytomegalovirus exposure and HLA in healthy donors. PCR primers comprised 60 Vbeta and 13 Jbeta primers. Profiling relied on immunoSEQ multiplex PCR, and the TCRdb table lists in-frame clones only, not all of them. The sample's table shows more than 50,000 clones. Sequenced: PBMCs. Receptors originate from a man younger than 35 in good health and CMV-seropositive.

J is TRBJ1-3 and V is TRBV15, with 8 bases lining up with TRBD1. V lost 1 base to trimming and J lost 5 bases; unmatched junction nucleotides: 13. This CDR3 region has 18 residues. Germline lookup yields CDR1 LNHNV and CDR2 YYDKDF (reference sequence). As DNA, the CDR3 is TGTGCCACCAGCAGAGGCGGACAGGGTTCTGTTTCGAGAAACACCATATATTTT. As protein: CATSRGGQGSVSRNTIYF.

A remark on this clone: The germline gene is not matched at one end of the junction; a read error may be the cause. V and J are TRBV29-1 and TRBJ2-7; 10 nucleotides align to TRBD1. CDR3 length equals 15 residues. Germline V CDR1 and CDR2: SQVTM, ANQGSEA. CDR3 in DNA: TGCGGCGTTGGGGGAGACAGGGGGCCCTCCTACGAGCAGTACTTC. Residues: CGVGGDRGPSYEQYF.

J is TRBJ2-3 and V is TRBV11-3; the D gene is possibly TRBD1 (5 bases). CDR3 length: 12 residues. Germline-derived CDR1 and CDR2 are SGHNT and YENEEA. The V end was cut by 5 bases, the J end by 4 bases, with 7 bases between. CDR3 loop: CASSQGADTQYF. CDR3 bases: TGTGCCAGCAGCCAAGGGGCAGATACGCAGTATTTT.

V usage is TRBV9 and J usage is TRBJ1-4; D perhaps matches TRBD1 (6 bases). The V and J ends lost 3 bases and 5 bases respectively, with 11 bases between them. Germline values: CDR1 SGDLS, CDR2 YYNGEE. The CDR3 consists of 14 residues. The CDR3 DNA follows: TGTGCCAGCAGCGGGAGGACAGACAATGAAAAACTGTTTTTT. Residues: CASSGRTDNEKLFF. Filled out from reference TRBV9 and TRBJ1-4, the complete variable domain reads DSGVTQTPKHLITATGQRVTLRCSPRSGDLSVYWYQQSLDQGLQFLIQYYNGEERAKGNILERFSAQQFPDLHSELNLSSLELGDSALYFCASSGRTDNEKLFFGSGTQLSVL.

This rearrangement joins TRBV5-1 to TRBJ2-7, with D uncertain. The germline CDR1 and CDR2 sequences are SGHRS and YFSETQ. This CDR3 has 15 amino acids. Trimming pared 0 bases from V and 6 bases from J, leaving 16 bases between. The CDR3 here is CASSLDSQAPSEQYF. As DNA, the CDR3 is TGCGCCAGCAGCTTGGATTCGCAGGCTCCCTCCGAGCAGTACTTC.

The V and J genes are TRBV19 and TRBJ2-7; no clear D. Germline CDR1 LNHDA, CDR2 SQIVND (reference sequence). The CDR3 runs to 14 residues. V was pared by 10 bases and J by 9 bases, with 25 bases between. As DNA, the CDR3 is TGTGCCACAAGGCCAGCAACAGATTTCGACGCGCAGTACTTC. Protein: CATRPATDFDAQYF.

The J gene is TRBJ1-5, the V gene TRBV11-2; D remains unclear. Trimming stripped 5 bases from V and 7 bases from J, with 12 bases between. The CDR3 has 13 residues. Germline V gene data show CDR1 as SGHAT and CDR2 as FQNNGV. CDR3 bases: TGTGCCAGCAGCACCGAGGCTGGGCAGCCCCAGCATTTT. Translating gives CASSTEAGQPQHF.

The chain has TRBV4-2 and TRBJ2-1, with D hard to call. V lost 0 bases, J lost 4 bases, and 13 bases lay in between. From germline, CDR1 is LGHNA and CDR2 YNFKEQ. The CDR3 has 16 amino acids. The CDR3 coding sequence is TGTGCCAGCAGCCAAGACATCGCTATCGGGTACAATGAGCAGTTCTTC. Translation: CASSQDIAIGYNEQFF.

The V and J genes are TRBV19 and TRBJ2-7; TRBD1 might be the D (7 bases). From germline, CDR1 is LNHDA and CDR2 SQIVND (reference sequence). Trimming took 4 bases from V and 7 from J, leaving 14 bases between them. The CDR3 consists of 13 residues. The CDR3 is CASSNPGGREQYF. The CDR3 bases are TGTGCCAGTAGTAATCCAGGGGGGAGAGAGCAGTACTTC.

V gene TRBV7-3 combines with J gene TRBJ2-2; D remains ambiguous. Germline assignment: CDR1 SGHTA and CDR2 FQGTGA. The CDR3 has 12 amino acids. The germline V and J ends were trimmed by 5 bases and 3 bases, with 4 bases remaining between them. In nucleotides, the CDR3 is TGTGCCAGCAGCCCATACACCGGGGAGCTGTTTTTT. Amino acids: CASSPYTGELFF.

The chain is built from TRBV6-1 and TRBJ2-3; D is ambiguous. The CDR3 is 13 amino acids. Trimming stripped 8 bases from V and 0 bases from J, with 9 bases between. The germline gives CDR1 MNHNS, CDR2 SASEGT. The CDR3: CASDMTSTDTQYF. CDR3 bases: TGTGCCAGCGACATGACAAGCACAGATACGCAGTATTTT.